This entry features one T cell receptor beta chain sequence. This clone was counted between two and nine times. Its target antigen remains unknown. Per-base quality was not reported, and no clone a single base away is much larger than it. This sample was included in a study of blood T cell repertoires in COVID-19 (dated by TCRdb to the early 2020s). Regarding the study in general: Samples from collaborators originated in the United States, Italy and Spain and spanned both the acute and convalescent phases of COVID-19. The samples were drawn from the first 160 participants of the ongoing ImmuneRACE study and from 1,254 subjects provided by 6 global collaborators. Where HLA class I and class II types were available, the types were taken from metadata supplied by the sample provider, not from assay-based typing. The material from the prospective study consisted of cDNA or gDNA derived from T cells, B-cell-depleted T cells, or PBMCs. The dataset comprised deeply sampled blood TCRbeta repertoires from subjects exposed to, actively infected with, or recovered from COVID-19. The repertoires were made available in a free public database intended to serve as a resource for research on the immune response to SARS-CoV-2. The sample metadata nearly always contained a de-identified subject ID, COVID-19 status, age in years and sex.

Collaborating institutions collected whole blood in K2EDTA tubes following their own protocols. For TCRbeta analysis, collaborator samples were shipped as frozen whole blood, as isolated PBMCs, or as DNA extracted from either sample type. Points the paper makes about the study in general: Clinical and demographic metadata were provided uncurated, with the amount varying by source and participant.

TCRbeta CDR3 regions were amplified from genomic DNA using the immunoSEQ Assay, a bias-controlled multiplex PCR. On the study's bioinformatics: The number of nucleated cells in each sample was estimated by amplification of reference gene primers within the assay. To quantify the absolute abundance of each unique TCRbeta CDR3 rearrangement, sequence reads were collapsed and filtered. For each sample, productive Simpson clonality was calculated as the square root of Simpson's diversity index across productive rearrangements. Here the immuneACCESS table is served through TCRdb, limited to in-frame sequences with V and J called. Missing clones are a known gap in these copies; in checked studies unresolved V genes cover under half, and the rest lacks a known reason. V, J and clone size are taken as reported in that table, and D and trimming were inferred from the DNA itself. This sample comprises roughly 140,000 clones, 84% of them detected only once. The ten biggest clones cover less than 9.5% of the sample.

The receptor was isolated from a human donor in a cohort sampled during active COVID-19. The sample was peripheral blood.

The CDR3 protein: CASSEYGTRGQPQHF. The DNA reads TGTGCCAGCAGTGAATATGGCACCCGGGGACAGCCCCAGCATTTT. Here the chain combines TRBV25-1 and TRBJ1-5; the D gene is unclear. The CDR3 spans 15 residues, from the cysteine through the phenylalanine. The DNA shown is the 45-base CDR3, in frame from base 1. V loses 0 bases, J loses 7 bases, and the germline ends lie 13 bases apart. Looking up the germline V gene yields CDR1 MGHDK and CDR2 SYGVNS.